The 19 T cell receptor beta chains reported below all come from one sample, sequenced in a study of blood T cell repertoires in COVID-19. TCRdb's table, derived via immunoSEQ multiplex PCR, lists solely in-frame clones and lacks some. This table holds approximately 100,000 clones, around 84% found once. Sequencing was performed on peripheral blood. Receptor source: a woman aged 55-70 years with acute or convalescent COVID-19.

CDR3 amino acids: CASTRGQHSTDTQYF. CDR3 coding DNA: TGCGCCAGTACCAGGGGACAGCATAGCACAGATACGCAGTATTTT. J is TRBJ2-3 and V is TRBV5-1, with 7 bases fitting TRBD1. The V segment lost 8 bases and the J segment 0 bases; nucleotides outside the gene matches: 9. The CDR3 covers 15 residues. CDR1 and CDR2 from the germline V gene are SGHRS and YFSETQ.

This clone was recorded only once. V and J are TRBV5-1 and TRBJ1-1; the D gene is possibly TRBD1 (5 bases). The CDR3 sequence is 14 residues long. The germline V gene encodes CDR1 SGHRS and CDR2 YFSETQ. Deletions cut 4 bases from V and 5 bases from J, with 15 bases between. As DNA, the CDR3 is TGCGCCAGCAGCAAAGGACAAGGAGGGACTGAAGCTTTCTTT. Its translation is CASSKGQGGTEAFF.

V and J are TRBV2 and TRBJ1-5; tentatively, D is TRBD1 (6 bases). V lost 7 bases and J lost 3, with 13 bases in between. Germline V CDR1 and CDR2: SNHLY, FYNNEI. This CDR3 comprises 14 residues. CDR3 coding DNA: TGTGCCAGCACCCGAGGGACAAACAATCAGCCCCAGCATTTT. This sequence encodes CASTRGTNNQPQHF.

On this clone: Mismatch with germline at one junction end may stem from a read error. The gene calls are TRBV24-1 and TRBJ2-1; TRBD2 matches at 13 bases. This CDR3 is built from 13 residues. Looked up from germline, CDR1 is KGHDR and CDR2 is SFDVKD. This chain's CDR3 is CATSGTSGGPRVF. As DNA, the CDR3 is TGTGCCACCAGTGGGACTAGCGGGGGCCCTCGCGTCTTC.

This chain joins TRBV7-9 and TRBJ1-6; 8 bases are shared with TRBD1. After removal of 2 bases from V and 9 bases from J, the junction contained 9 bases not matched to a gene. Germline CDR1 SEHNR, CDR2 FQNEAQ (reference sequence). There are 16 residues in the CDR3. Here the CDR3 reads CASSLIRARGPSPLHF. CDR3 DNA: TGTGCCAGCAGCTTAATCAGGGCCAGGGGGCCTTCACCCCTCCACTTT.

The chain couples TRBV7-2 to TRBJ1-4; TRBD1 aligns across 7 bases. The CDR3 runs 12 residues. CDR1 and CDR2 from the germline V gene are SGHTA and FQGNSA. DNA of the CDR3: TGTGGGGACAGTGCAACTAATGAAAAACTGTTTTTT. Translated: CGDSATNEKLFF. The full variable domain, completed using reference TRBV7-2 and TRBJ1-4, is GAGVSQSPSNKVTEKGKDVELRCDPISGHTALYWYRQSLGQGLEFLIYFQGNSAPDKSGLPSDRFSAERTGGSVSTLTIQRTQQEDSAVYLCGDSATNEKLFFGSGTQLSVL.

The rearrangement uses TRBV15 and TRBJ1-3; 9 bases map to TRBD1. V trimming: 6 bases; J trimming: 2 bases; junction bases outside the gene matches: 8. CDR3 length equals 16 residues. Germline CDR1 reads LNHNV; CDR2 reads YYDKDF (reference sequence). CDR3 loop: CATSWGQGGTGNTIYF. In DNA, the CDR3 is TGTGCCACCAGTTGGGGACAGGGAGGGACTGGAAACACCATATATTTT.

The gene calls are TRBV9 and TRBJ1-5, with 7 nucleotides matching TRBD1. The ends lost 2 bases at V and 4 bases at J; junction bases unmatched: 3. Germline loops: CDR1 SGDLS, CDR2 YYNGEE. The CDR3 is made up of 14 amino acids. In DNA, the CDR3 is TGTGCCAGCAGCGTCGGACAGGAAAATCAGCCCCAGCATTTT. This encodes CASSVGQENQPQHF.

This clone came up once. CDR3 region: CATSDIRGARNEQFF. DNA for the CDR3: TGTGCCACCAGTGATATTCGGGGGGCCCGTAATGAGCAGTTCTTC. This rearrangement joins TRBV24-1 to TRBJ2-1, with D possibly being TRBD2 (7 bases). V lost 3 bases and J 7 bases, leaving 15 bases between the germline ends. Germline V lookup: CDR1 KGHDR, CDR2 SFDVKD. This CDR3 spans 15 amino acids.

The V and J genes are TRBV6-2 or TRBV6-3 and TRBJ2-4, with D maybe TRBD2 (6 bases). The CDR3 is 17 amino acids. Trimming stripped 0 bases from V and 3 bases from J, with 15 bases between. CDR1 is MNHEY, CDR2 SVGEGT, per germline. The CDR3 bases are TGTGCCAGCAGTTACTCGATCTTGGCGGGAAGCAAAAACATTCAGTACTTC. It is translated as CASSYSILAGSKNIQYF.

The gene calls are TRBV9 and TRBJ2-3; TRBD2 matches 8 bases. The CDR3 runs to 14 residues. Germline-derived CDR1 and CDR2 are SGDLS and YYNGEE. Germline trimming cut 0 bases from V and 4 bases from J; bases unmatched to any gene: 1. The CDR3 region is CASSVAGGSDTQYF. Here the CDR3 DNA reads TGTGCCAGCAGCGTAGCGGGGGGGTCAGATACGCAGTATTTT.

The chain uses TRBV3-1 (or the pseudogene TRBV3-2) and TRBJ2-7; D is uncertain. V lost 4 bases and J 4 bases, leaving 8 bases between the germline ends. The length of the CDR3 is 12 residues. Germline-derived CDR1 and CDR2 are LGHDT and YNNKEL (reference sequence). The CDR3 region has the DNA TGTGCCAGCAGCCTAAGCCGATACGAGCAGTACTTC. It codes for CASSLSRYEQYF.

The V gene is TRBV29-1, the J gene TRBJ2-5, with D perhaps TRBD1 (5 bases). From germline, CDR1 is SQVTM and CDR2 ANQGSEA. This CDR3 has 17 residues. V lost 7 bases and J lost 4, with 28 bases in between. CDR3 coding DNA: TGCAGCGCAGCCAACTCCCAGACTCAGGGCCTGGGAGAGACCCAGTACTTC. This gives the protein CSAANSQTQGLGETQYF.

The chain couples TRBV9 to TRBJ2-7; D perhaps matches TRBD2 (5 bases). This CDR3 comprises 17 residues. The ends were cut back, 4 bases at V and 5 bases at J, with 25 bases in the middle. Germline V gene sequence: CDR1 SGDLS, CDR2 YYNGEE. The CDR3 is CASSPLFGRGGEDEQYF. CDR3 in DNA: TGTGCCAGCAGCCCCCTTTTTGGAAGAGGAGGAGAGGACGAGCAGTACTTC.

The CDR3 spells CASSLRGGYTF. The CDR3 nucleotides are TGTGCCAGCAGTTTGCGAGGCGGCTACACCTTC. This sequence joins TRBV12-3 or TRBV12-4 and TRBJ1-2, with unresolved D. V gave up 3 bases and J gave up 8 bases, with 7 bases separating them. This CDR3 has 11 amino acids.

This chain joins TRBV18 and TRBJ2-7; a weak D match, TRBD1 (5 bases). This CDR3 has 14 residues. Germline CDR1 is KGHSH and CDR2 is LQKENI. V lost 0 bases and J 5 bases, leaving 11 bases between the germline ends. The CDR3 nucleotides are TGTGCCAGCTCACCACCGGGCAGGGTCGACGAGCAGTACTTC. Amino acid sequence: CASSPPGRVDEQYF.

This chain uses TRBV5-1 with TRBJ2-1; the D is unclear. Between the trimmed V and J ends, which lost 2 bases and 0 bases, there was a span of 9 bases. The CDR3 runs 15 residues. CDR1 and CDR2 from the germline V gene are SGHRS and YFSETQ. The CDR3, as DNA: TGCGCCAGCAGCTTCTTTCCTAGCTCCTACAATGAGCAGTTCTTC. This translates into CASSFFPSSYNEQFF. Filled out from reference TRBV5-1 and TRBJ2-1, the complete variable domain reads KAGVTQTPRYLIKTRGQQVTLSCSPISGHRSVSWYQQTPGQGLQFLFEYFSETQRNKGNFPGRFSGRQFSNSRSEMNVSTLELGDSALYLCASSFFPSSYNEQFFGPGTRLTVL.

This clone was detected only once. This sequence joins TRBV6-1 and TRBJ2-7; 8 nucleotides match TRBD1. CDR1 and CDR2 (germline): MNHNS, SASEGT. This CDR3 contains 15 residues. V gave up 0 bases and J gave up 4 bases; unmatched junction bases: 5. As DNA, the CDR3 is TGTGCCAGCAGTGAAGCACAGGGGGTGCGATACGAGCAGTACTTC. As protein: CASSEAQGVRYEQYF.

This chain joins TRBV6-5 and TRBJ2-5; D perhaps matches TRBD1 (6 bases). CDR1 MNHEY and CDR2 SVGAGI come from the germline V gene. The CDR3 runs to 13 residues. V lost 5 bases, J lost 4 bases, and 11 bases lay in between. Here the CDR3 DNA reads TGTGCCAGCAGTACAGGGAGAGGAGAGACCCAGTACTTC. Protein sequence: CASSTGRGETQYF.